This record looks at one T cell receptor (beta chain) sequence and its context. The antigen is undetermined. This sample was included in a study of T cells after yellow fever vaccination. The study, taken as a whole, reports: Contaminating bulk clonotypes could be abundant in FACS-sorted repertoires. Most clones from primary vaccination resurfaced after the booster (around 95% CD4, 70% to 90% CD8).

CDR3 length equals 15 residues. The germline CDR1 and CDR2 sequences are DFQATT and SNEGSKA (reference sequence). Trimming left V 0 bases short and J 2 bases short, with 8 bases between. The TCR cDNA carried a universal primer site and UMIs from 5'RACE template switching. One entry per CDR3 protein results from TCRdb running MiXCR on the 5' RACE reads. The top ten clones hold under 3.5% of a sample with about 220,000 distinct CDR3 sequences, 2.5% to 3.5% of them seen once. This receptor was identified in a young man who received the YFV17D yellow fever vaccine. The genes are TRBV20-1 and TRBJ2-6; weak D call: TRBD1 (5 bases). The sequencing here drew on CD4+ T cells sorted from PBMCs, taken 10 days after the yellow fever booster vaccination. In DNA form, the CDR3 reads TGCAGTGCTAGAGACAGGGTGGCTGGGGCCAACGTCCTGACTTTC. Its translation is CSARDRVAGANVLTF.